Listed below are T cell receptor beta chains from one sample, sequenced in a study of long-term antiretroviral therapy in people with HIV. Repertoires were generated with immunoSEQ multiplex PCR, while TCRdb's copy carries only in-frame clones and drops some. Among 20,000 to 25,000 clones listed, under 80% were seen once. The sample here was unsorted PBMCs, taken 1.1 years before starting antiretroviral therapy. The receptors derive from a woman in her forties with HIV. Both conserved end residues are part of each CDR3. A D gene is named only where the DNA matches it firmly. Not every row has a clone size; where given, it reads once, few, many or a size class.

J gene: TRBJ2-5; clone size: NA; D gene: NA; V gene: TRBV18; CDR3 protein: CASSPPSLETQYF; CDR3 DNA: TGTGCCAGCTCACCACCGTCCTTGGAGACCCAGTACTTC
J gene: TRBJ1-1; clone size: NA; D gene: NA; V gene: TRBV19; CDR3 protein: CASSMEGWTEAFF; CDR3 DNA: TGTGCCAGTAGTATGGAAGGGTGGACTGAAGCTTTCTTT
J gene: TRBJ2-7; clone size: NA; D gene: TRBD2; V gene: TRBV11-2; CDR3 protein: CASSFTSGSSREQYF; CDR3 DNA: TGTGCCAGCAGCTTTACCAGCGGGAGTTCGCGTGAGCAGTACTTC
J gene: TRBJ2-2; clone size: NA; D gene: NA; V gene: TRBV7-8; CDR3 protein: CASSWAGRDTGELFF; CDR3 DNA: TGTGCCAGCAGCTGGGCCGGGAGAGACACCGGGGAGCTGTTTTTT
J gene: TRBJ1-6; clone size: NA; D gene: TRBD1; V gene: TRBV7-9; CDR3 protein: CASSLFGRGQDNSPLHF; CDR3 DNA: TGTGCCAGCAGCTTATTTGGGAGGGGGCAAGATAATTCACCCCTCCACTTT
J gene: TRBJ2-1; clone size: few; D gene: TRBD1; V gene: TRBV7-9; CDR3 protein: CASRPGQAYNEQFF; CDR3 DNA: TGTGCCAGCAGGCCAGGACAGGCCTACAATGAGCAGTTCTTC
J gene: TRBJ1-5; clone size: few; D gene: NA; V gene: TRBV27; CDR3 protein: CASSPADLAYQPQHF; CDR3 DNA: TGTGCCAGCAGTCCCGCGGACCTGGCCTATCAGCCCCAGCATTTT
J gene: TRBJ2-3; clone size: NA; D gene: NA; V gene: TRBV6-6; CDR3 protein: CASSFLAEVTDTQYF; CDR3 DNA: TGTGCCAGCAGTTTCTTAGCGGAGGTCACAGATACGCAGTATTTT
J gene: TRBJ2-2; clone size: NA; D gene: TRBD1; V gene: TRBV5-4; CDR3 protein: CASSGTGNTGELFF; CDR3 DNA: TGTGCCAGCAGTGGGACAGGGAACACCGGGGAGCTGTTTTTT
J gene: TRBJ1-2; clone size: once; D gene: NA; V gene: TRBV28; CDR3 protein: CASSLGGPTSGYTF; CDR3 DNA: TGTGCCAGCAGTTTGGGAGGCCCAACTAGTGGCTACACCTTC
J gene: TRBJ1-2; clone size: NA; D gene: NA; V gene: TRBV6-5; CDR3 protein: CASSSAGGWYGYTF; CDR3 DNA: TGTGCCAGCAGCTCCGCGGGGGGCTGGTATGGCTACACCTTC
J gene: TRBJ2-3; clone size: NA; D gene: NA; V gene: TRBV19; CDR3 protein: CASSISRGDADTQYF; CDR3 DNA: TGTGCCAGTAGTATCTCAAGAGGGGACGCGGATACGCAGTATTTT
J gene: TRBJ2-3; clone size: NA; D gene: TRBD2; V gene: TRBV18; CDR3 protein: CASSLKGLAGADTQYF; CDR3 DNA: TGTGCCAGCTCACTTAAGGGACTAGCGGGGGCAGATACGCAGTATTTT
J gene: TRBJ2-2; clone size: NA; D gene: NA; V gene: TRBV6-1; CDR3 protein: CASSDYGPNTGELFF; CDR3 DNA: TGTGCCAGCAGTGATTACGGACCGAACACCGGGGAGCTGTTTTTT
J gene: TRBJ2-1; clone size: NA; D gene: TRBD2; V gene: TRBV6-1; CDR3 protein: CASSELAGDYNEQFF; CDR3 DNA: TGTGCCAGCAGTGAACTGGCGGGAGATTACAATGAGCAGTTCTTC
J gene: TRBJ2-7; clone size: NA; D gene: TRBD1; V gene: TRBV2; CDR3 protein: CASSEAGTGGGYEQYF; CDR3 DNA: TGTGCCAGCAGTGAAGCTGGGACAGGGGGGGGGTACGAGCAGTACTTC
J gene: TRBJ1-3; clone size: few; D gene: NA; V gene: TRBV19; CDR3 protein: CASSKSSGLFSGNTIYF; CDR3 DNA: TGTGCCAGTAGTAAAAGCTCGGGGCTTTTCTCTGGAAACACCATATATTTT
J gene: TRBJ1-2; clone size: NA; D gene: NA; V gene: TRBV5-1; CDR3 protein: CASSLEGVTVF; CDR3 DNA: TGCGCCAGCAGCTTGGAAGGGGTAACGGTCTTC
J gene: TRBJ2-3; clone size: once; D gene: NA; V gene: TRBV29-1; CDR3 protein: CSGLRGTDTQYF; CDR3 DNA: TGCAGCGGCCTCCGGGGCACAGATACGCAGTATTTT
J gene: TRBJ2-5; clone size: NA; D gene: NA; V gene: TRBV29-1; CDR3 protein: CSVARVGETQYF; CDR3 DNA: TGCAGCGTTGCCAGGGTGGGAGAGACCCAGTACTTC
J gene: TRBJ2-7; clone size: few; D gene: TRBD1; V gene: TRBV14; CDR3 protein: CASSLIGTDYEQYF; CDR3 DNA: TGTGCCAGCAGCCTGATTGGGACAGACTACGAGCAGTACTTC
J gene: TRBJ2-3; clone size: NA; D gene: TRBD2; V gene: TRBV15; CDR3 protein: CATSRGDYPASGRGGADTQYF; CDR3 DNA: TGTGCCACCAGCAGAGGGGATTACCCTGCTAGCGGGAGAGGTGGGGCAGATACGCAGTATTTT
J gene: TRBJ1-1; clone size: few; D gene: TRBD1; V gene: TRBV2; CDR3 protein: CASSEEGRGYMQGVNTEAFF; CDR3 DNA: TGTGCCAGCAGTGAAGAAGGTCGAGGGTATATGCAGGGGGTGAACACTGAAGCTTTCTTT
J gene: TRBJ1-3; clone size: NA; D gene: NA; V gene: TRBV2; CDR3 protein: CASSGVLAGNTIYF; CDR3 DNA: TGTGCCAGCAGTGGGGTCCTCGCTGGAAACACCATATATTTT
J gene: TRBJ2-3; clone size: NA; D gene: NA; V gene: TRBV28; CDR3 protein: CASSPLQGTGTDTQYF; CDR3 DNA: TGTGCCAGCAGTCCGCTACAGGGAACGGGGACCGATACGCAGTATTTT
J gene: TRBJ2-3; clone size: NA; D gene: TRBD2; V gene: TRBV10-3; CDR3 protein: CAISELAGSSTDTQYF; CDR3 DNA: TGTGCCATCAGTGAGTTAGCGGGGAGTAGCACAGATACGCAGTATTTT
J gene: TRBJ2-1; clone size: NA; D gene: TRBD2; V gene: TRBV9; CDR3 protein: CASSVGSSGRNEQFF; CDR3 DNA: TGTGCCAGCAGCGTAGGGTCTAGCGGGAGAAACGAGCAGTTCTTC
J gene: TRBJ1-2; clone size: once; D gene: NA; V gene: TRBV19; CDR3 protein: CASSLTRGQRSYGYTF; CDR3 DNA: TGTGCCAGCTCTCTTACGCGCGGCCAGAGATCCTATGGCTACACCTTC
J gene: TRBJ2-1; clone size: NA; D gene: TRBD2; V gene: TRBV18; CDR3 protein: CASSPPGGRVYNEQFF; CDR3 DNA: TGTGCCAGCTCACCACCAGGCGGGAGGGTCTACAATGAGCAGTTCTTC
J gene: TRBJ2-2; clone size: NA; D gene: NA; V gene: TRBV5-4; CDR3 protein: CASSSLTVSGELFF; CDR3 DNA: TGTGCCAGCAGCTCTTTAACGGTCTCCGGGGAGCTGTTTTTT
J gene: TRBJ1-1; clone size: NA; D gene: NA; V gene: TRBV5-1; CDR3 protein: CASSSGGGWTEAFF; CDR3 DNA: TGCGCCAGCAGCTCGGGGGGGGGCTGGACTGAAGCTTTCTTT
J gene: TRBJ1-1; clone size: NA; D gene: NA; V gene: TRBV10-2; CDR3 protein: CASREGRASDPEAFF; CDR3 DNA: TGCGCCAGCAGGGAGGGCCGGGCCTCAGACCCTGAAGCTTTCTTT
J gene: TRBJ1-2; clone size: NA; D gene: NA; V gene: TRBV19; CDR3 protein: CASSIKHGANYGYTF; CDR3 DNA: TGTGCCAGTAGTATAAAACACGGCGCGAACTATGGCTACACCTTC
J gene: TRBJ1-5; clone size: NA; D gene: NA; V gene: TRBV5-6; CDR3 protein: CASSIRSRNQPQHF; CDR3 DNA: TGTGCCAGCAGCATTAGATCGCGTAATCAGCCCCAGCATTTT
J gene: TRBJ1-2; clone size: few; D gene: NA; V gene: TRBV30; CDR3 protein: CAWSPLSGYTF; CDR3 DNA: TGTGCCTGGAGTCCTCTCAGTGGCTACACCTTC
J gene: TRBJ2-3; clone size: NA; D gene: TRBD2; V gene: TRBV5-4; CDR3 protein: CASSADPSGRSTDTQYF; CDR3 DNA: TGTGCCAGCAGCGCAGATCCTAGCGGGAGAAGCACAGATACGCAGTATTTT
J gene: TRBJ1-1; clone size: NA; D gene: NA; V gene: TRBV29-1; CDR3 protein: CSVVLSQPGRNTEAFF; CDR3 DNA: TGCAGCGTTGTGTTGTCGCAACCTGGGAGGAACACTGAAGCTTTCTTT
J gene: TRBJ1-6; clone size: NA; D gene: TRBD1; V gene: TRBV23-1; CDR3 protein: CASSQVDREGENSPLHF; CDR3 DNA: TGCGCCAGCAGTCAAGTAGACAGGGAGGGTGAAAATTCACCCCTCCACTTT
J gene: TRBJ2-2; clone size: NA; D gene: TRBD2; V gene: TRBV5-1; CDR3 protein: CASSEEAGATGELFF; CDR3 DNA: TGCGCCAGCAGCGAGGAAGCGGGAGCCACCGGGGAGCTGTTTTTT
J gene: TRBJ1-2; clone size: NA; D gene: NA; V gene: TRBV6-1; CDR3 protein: CASSDVGWSSTF; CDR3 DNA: TGTGCCAGCAGTGACGTCGGATGGTCTAGCACCTTC
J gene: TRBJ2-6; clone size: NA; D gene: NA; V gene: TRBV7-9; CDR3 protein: CASSGGTESGANVLTF; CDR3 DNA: TGTGCCAGCAGCGGGGGGACAGAATCTGGGGCCAACGTCCTGACTTTC
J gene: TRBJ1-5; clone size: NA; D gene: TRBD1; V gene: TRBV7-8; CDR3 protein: CASSLGQGNQPQHF; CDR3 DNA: TGTGCCAGCAGCTTGGGACAGGGCAATCAGCCCCAGCATTTT
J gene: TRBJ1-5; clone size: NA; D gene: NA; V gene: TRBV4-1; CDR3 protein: CASSQTRVQPQHF; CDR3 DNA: TGCGCCAGCAGCCAGACTCGGGTTCAGCCCCAGCATTTT
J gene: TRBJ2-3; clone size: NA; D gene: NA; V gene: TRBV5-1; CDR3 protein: CASSSGGYTDTQYF; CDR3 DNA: TGCGCCAGCAGCTCCGGCGGTTACACAGATACGCAGTATTTT
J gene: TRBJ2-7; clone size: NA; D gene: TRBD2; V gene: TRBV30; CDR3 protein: CAWKEAGVNYEQYF; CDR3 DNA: TGTGCCTGGAAAGAGGCGGGGGTGAACTACGAGCAGTACTTC
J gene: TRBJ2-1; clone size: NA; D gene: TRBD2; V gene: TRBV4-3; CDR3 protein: CASSRTGGGYNEQFF; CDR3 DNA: TGCGCCAGCAGCCGAACGGGGGGAGGCTACAATGAGCAGTTCTTC
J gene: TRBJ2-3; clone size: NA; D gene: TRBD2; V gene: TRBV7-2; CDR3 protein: CASSPRLAGRGTDTQYF; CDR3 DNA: TGTGCCAGCAGCCCCCGACTAGCGGGGAGGGGCACAGATACGCAGTATTTT
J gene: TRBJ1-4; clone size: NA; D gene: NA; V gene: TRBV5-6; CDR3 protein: CASNSGGIEKLFF; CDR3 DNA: TGTGCCAGCAACTCGGGAGGGATTGAAAAACTGTTTTTT
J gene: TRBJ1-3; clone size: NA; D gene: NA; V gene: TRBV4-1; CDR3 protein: CASSQWTSSGNTIYF; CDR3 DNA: TGCGCCAGCAGCCAATGGACTTCTTCTGGAAACACCATATATTTT
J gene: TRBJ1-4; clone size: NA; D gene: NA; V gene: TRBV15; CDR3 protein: CATSRDKRTDSNEKLFF; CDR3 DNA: TGTGCCACCAGCAGAGATAAGAGGACTGACTCTAATGAAAAACTGTTTTTT
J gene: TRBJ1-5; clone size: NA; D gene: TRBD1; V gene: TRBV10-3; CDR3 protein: CAISESSPGGQPQHF; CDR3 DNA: TGTGCCATCAGTGAGAGTTCGCCAGGGGGGCAGCCCCAGCATTTT
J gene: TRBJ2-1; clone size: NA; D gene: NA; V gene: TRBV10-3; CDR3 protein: CAITPDGYNEQFF; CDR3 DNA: TGTGCCATCACCCCGGACGGATACAATGAGCAGTTCTTC
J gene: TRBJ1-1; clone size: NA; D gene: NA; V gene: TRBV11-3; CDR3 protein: CASSRGSDTEAFF; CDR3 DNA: TGTGCCAGCAGCAGGGGTAGCGACACTGAAGCTTTCTTT
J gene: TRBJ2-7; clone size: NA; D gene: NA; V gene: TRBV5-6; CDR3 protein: CASSPGGGPSYEQYF; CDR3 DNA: TGTGCCAGCAGCCCGGGGGGCGGACCTTCCTACGAGCAGTACTTC
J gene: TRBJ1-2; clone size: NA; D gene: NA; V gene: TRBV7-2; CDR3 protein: CASSWTLSYTF; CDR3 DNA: TGTGCCAGCAGCTGGACATTGTCCTACACCTTC
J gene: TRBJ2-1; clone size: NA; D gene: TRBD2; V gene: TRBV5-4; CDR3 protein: CASALAGGEGEQFF; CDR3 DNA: TGTGCCAGCGCACTAGCGGGAGGTGAGGGTGAGCAGTTCTTC
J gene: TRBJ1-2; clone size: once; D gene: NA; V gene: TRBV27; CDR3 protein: CASSLRSGFVYGYTF; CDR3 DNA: TGTGCCAGCAGTTTAAGGTCGGGCTTTGTGTACGGCTACACCTTC
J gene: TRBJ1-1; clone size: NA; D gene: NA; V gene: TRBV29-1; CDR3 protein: CSVFARGLREAFF; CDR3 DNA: TGCAGCGTTTTCGCGCGGGGTCTTCGGGAAGCTTTCTTT
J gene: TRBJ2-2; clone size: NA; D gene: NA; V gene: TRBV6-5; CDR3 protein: CATLAGGTGELFF; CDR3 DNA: TGTGCCACCCTGGCAGGCGGCACCGGGGAGCTGTTTTTT
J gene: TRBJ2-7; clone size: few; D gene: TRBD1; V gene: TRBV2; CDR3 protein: CASSEQGQGADEQYF; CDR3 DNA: TGTGCCAGCAGTGAACAAGGACAGGGGGCGGACGAGCAGTACTTC